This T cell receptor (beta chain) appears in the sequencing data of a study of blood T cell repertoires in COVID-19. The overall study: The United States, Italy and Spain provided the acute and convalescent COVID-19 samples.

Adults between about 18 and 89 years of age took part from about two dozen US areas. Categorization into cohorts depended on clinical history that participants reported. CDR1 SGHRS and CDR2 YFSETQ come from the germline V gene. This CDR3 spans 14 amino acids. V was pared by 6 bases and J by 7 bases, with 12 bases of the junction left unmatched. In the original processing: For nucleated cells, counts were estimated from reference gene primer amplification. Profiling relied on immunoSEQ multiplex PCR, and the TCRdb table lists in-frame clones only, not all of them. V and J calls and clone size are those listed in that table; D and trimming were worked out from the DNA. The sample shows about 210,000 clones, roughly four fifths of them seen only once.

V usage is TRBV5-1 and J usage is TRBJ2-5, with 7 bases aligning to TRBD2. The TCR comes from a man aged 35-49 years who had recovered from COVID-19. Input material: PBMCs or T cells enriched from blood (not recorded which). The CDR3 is CASTSPGTGGTQYF. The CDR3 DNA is TGCGCCAGCACCTCACCCGGAACGGGAGGGACCCAGTACTTC. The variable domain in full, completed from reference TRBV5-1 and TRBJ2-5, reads KAGVTQTPRYLIKTRGQQVTLSCSPISGHRSVSWYQQTPGQGLQFLFEYFSETQRNKGNFPGRFSGRQFSNSRSEMNVSTLELGDSALYLCASTSPGTGGTQYFGPGTRLLVL.